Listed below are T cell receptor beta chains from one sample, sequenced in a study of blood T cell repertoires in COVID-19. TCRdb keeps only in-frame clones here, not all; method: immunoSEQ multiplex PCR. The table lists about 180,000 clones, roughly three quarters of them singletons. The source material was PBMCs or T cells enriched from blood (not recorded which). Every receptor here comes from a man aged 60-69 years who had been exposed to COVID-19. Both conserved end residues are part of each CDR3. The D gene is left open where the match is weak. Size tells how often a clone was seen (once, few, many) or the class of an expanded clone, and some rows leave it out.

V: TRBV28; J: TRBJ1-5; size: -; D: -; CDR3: CASSSLTGSNQPQHF; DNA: TGTGCCAGCAGTTCCTTAACAGGGTCCAATCAGCCCCAGCATTTT
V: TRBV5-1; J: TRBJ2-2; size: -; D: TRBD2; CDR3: CASSLSGSRDGELFF; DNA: TGCGCCAGCAGCTTAAGCGGGAGTCGGGACGGGGAGCTGTTTTTT
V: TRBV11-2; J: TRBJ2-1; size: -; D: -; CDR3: CASSLVGISHNEQFF; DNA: TGTGCCAGCAGCTTAGTCGGGATTTCCCACAATGAGCAGTTCTTC
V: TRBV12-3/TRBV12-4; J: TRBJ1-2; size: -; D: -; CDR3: CASSLGRDGYTF; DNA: TGTGCCAGCAGTTTAGGGAGGGACGGCTACACCTTC
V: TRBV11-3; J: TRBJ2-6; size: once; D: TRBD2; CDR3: CASSFGREGVLTF; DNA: TGTGCCAGCAGCTTCGGACGGGAGGGGGTCCTGACTTTC
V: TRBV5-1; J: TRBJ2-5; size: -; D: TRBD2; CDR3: CASSKGLAGPQETQYF; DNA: TGCGCCAGCAGCAAAGGACTAGCGGGTCCCCAAGAGACCCAGTACTTC
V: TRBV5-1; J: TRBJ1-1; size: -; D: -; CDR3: CASSLDLLSRGTEAFF; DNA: TGCGCCAGCAGCTTGGACCTATTGTCCAGGGGCACTGAAGCTTTCTTT
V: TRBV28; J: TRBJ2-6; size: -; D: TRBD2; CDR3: CASSFPGTSGSGANVLTF; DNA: TGTGCCAGCAGTTTCCCTGGGACTAGCGGCTCTGGGGCCAACGTCCTGACTTTC
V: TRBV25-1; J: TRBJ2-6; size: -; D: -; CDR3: CASSADSSGANVLTF; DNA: TGTGCCAGCAGTGCAGACAGCTCTGGGGCCAACGTCCTGACTTTC
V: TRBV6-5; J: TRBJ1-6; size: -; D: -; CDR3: CASSRTVQNSPLHF; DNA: TGTGCCAGCAGTCGGACAGTCCAGAATTCACCCCTCCACTTT
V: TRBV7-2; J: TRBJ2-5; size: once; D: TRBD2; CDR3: CASGKTSGRLDQETQYF; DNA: TGTGCCAGCGGCAAGACTAGCGGGAGGCTCGACCAAGAGACCCAGTACTTC
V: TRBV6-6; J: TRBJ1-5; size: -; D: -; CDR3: CASRNTGLGQPQHF; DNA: TGTGCCAGCAGAAACACAGGGCTCGGACAGCCCCAGCATTTT
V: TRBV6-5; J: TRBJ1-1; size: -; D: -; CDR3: CASSSGRGSTEAFF; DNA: TGTGCCAGCAGTTCCGGACGGGGGTCCACTGAAGCTTTCTTT
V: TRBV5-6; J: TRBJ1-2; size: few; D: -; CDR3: CASSLIYGYTF; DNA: TGTGCCAGCAGCTTGATCTACGGCTACACCTTC
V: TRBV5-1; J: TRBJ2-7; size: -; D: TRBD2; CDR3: CASSLAGSGSFYEQYF; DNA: TGCGCCAGCAGCTTGGCGGGTAGCGGGAGTTTCTACGAGCAGTACTTC
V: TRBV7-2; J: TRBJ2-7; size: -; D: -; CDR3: CASSLSRGRFNEQYF; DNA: TGTGCCAGCAGCTTAAGCAGGGGAAGATTCAACGAGCAGTACTTC
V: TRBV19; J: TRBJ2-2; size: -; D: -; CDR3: CASSTGQPANTGELFF; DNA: TGTGCCAGTAGTACCGGACAGCCAGCGAACACCGGGGAGCTGTTTTTT
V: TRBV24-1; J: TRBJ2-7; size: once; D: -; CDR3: CATYFREQYF; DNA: TGTGCCACCTACTTCCGTGAGCAGTACTTC
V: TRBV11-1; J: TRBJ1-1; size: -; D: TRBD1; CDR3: CASSRRWTGTAEAFF; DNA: TGTGCCAGCAGCCGAAGGTGGACAGGCACGGCTGAAGCTTTCTTT
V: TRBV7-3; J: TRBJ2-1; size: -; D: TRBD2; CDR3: CASSPGGAGGHNEQFF; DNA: TGTGCCAGCAGCCCCGGCGGAGCGGGAGGCCACAATGAGCAGTTCTTC
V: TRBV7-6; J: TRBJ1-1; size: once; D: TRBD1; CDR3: CASSLRQGSEAFF; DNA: TGTGCCAGCAGCCTAAGACAGGGCTCTGAAGCTTTCTTT
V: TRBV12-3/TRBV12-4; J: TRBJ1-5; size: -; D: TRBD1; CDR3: CASRTGEGQPQHF; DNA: TGTGCCAGCAGGACAGGGGAAGGTCAGCCCCAGCATTTT
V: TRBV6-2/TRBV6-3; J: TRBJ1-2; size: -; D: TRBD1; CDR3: CASSLRQGANYGYTF; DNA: TGTGCCAGCAGCCTAAGACAGGGGGCTAACTATGGCTACACCTTC
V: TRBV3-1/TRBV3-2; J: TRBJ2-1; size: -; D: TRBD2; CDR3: CASSQDHGGSRYNEQFF; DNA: TGTGCCAGCAGCCAAGACCACGGGGGGAGTAGGTACAATGAGCAGTTCTTC
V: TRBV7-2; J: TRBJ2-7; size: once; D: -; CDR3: CASSNAGGIRYEQYF; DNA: TGTGCCAGCAGCAACGCCGGGGGAATAAGGTACGAGCAGTACTTC
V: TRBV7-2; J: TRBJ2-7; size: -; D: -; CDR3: CASSLIPEAHREQYF; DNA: TGTGCCAGCAGCTTAATTCCGGAGGCACACCGCGAGCAGTACTTC
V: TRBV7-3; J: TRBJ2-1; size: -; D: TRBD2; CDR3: CASSPSGSPGWDEQFF; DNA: TGTGCCAGCAGTCCTAGCGGAAGCCCTGGTTGGGATGAGCAGTTCTTC
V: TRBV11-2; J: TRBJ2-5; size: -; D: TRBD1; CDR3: CASSTGTGGEVETQYF; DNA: TGTGCCAGCAGCACCGGGACAGGGGGGGAAGTGGAGACCCAGTACTTC
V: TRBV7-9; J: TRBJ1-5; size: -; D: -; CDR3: CASSDTGLPQHF; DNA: TGTGCCAGCAGCGATACAGGCCTGCCCCAGCATTTT
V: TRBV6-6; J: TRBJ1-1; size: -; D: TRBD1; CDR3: CASRWTGGVTEAFF; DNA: TGTGCCAGCAGGTGGACAGGGGGGGTCACTGAAGCTTTCTTT
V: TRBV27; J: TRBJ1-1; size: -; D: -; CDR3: CASSLFAGGDTEAFF; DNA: TGTGCCAGCAGTTTATTCGCGGGGGGAGACACTGAAGCTTTCTTT
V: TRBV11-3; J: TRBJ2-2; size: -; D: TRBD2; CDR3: CASRRSSGRALPGELFF; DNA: TGTGCCAGCAGACGGTCTAGCGGGAGGGCCCTGCCCGGGGAGCTGTTTTTT
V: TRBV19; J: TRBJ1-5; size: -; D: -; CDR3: CASSIEYKFGNQPQHF; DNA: TGTGCCAGTAGTATAGAATATAAATTCGGCAATCAGCCCCAGCATTTT
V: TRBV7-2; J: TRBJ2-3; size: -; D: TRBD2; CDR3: CASSSLAGNTDTQYF; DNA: TGTGCCAGCAGCTCCTTAGCGGGCAACACAGATACGCAGTATTTT
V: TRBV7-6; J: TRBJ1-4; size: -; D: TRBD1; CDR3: CASSLGQGGEKLFF; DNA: TGTGCCAGCAGCTTAGGACAGGGAGGTGAAAAACTGTTTTTT
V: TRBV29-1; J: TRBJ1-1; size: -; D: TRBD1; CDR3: CSVSRQGTEAFF; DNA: TGCAGCGTTTCCCGACAGGGCACTGAAGCTTTCTTT
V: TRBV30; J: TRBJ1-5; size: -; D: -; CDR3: CAWTRETGRPNQPQHF; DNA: TGTGCCTGGACTAGAGAGACAGGCCGTCCCAATCAGCCCCAGCATTTT
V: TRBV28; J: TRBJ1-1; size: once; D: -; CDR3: CASSWSFLAGPSTEAFF; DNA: TGTGCCAGCAGTTGGTCTTTCTTGGCAGGGCCGAGCACTGAAGCTTTCTTT
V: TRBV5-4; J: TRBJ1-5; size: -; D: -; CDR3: CASSLAGQNQPQHF; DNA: TGTGCCAGCAGCTTGGCAGGGCAGAATCAGCCCCAGCATTTT
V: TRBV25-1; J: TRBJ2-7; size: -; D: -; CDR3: CASSASYEQYF; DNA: TGTGCCAGCAGTGCATCCTACGAGCAGTACTTC